Following are 20 T cell receptor beta chains from one sample sequenced in a study of cytomegalovirus exposure and HLA in healthy donors. Only in-frame clones appear in the TCRdb table, and some are missing; sequencing was by immunoSEQ multiplex PCR. The table has some 270,000 clones, 80% to 90% seen once. The source material was PBMCs. These receptors were taken from a woman under 30 in good health and CMV-seronegative.

This clone was detected ten times or more. This sequence joins TRBV6-5 and TRBJ1-6; the D gene is possibly TRBD1 (6 bases). Trimming pared 7 bases from V and 6 bases from J, leaving 13 bases between. The germline V gene has CDR1 MNHEY and CDR2 SVGAGI. CDR3 length: 14 residues. CDR3 loop: CASNPQGGNSPLHF. CDR3 sequence (DNA): TGTGCCAGCAACCCCCAAGGGGGTAATTCACCCCTCCACTTT.

The chain employs TRBV6-5 and TRBJ2-1; no clear D gene. The V end was cut by 6 bases, the J end by 5 bases, with 8 bases between. Per germline, CDR1 MNHEY and CDR2 SVGAGI. The CDR3 is made up of 12 amino acids. The CDR3 nucleotides are TGTGCCAGCAGGCGGTCGAACAATGAGCAGTTCTTC. Protein: CASRRSNNEQFF.

Of note for this clone: The same CDR3 can be traced to other DNA sequences in this sample. The chain links TRBV30 to TRBJ1-5; 9 bases are shared with TRBD1. The junction had 3 bases not matched to a gene; V was cut back by 1 base and J by 5 bases. In germline, CDR1 is GTSNPN, CDR2 SVGIG (reference sequence). This CDR3 has 14 amino acids. CDR3 residues: CAWSAGQGHQPQHF. The CDR3 bases are TGTGCCTGGAGTGCGGGACAGGGACATCAGCCCCAGCATTTT.

CDR3 nucleotide sequence: TGTGCCCGCCGCCCGGGACAGGGGATCGACACCATATATTTT. It yields the protein CARRPGQGIDTIYF. The chain recombines TRBV6-5 with TRBJ1-3, with 10 positions matching TRBD1. Trimming cost V 11 bases and J 8 bases; bases outside gene matches: 12. The V gene's germline CDR1 is MNHEY and CDR2 SVGAGI. The CDR3 is 14 residues long.

This chain uses TRBV27 with TRBJ2-1, with D possibly TRBD2 on 5 matching bases. Trimming removed 0 bases from V and 6 bases from J, with 12 bases in between. The germline V gene encodes CDR1 MNHEY and CDR2 SMNVEV (reference sequence). The CDR3 consists of 15 residues. CDR3 in DNA: TGTGCCAGCAGTTTATCTCCCTACCGGGGCAATGAGCAGTTCTTC. Translation: CASSLSPYRGNEQFF.

The DNA for the CDR3 is TGTGCCTGGAGTGTTCGCGCCCATAATTCACCCCTCCACTTT. Its translation is CAWSVRAHNSPLHF. The chain uses TRBV30 and TRBJ1-6, with D unresolved. The CDR3 extends over 14 amino acids. Germline CDR1 and CDR2: GTSNPN and SVGIG (reference sequence). Trimming removed 0 bases from V and 5 bases from J, with 8 bases in between.

The chain combines TRBV18 with TRBJ2-6, with D uncertain. This CDR3 has 19 residues. The germline CDR1 and CDR2 sequences are KGHSH and LQKENI. The V end was cut by 1 base, the J end by 1 base, with 17 bases between. CDR3 in DNA: TGTGCCAGCTCACCACTGGGCAGCCCTTCAGGTTCTGGGGCCAACGTCCTGACTTTC. As protein: CASSPLGSPSGSGANVLTF.

The rearrangement links TRBV9 to TRBJ1-2; TRBD1 agrees at 8 bases. The CDR3 has 13 residues. Looked up from germline, CDR1 is SGDLS and CDR2 is YYNGEE. The V gene end was trimmed by 3 bases and the J gene end by 11 bases; junction bases not matched to a gene: 9. The CDR3 spells CASSAYTTGAYTF. The CDR3 nucleotides are TGTGCCAGCAGCGCCTACACGACAGGGGCATACACCTTC.

This chain links TRBV4-3 with TRBJ2-1; 8 bases map to TRBD1. This CDR3 spans 19 amino acids. Germline CDR1 and CDR2: LGHNA and YSLEER. Unmatched junction bases numbered 13, after V lost 3 bases and J lost 0 bases. DNA for the CDR3: TGCGCCAGCAGCCATCCCCGATCCGACAGGGGCGGCTCCTACAATGAGCAGTTCTTC. Translating it yields CASSHPRSDRGGSYNEQFF.

Here the CDR3 reads CASRSGQGRTEAFF. Here the CDR3 DNA reads TGCGCCAGCAGATCCGGACAGGGCAGAACTGAAGCTTTCTTT. The chain combines TRBV5-1 with TRBJ1-1, with 8 bases identical to TRBD1. The CDR3 sequence is 14 residues long. Germline loops: CDR1 SGHRS, CDR2 YFSETQ. J gave up 5 bases and V 5 bases, and 8 bases lay outside the gene matches.

The chain combines TRBV5-1 with TRBJ2-1; the D gene is possibly TRBD2 (6 bases). Trimming removed 4 bases at V and 5 bases at J, with 16 bases between. The CDR3 is 15 amino acids. The germline V gene encodes CDR1 SGHRS and CDR2 YFSETQ. The CDR3 sequence is CASSTGTSTHNEQFF. DNA of the CDR3: TGCGCCAGCAGCACCGGGACTTCGACCCACAATGAGCAGTTCTTC.

The V and J genes are TRBV5-6 and TRBJ1-2; 7 nucleotides match TRBD1. The CDR3 has 16 residues. Germline lookup yields CDR1 SGHDT and CDR2 YYEEEE. Germline trimming cut 3 bases from V and 4 bases from J; bases unmatched to any gene: 12. CDR3 loop: CASSSNDRDMSYGYTF. In DNA, the CDR3 is TGTGCCAGCAGCTCTAACGACAGGGATATGTCCTATGGCTACACCTTC.

The genes are TRBV2 and TRBJ2-1; D is possibly TRBD2 (5 bases). Germline V lookup: CDR1 SNHLY, CDR2 FYNNEI. This CDR3 region has 16 residues. Trimming removed 0 bases from V and 7 bases from J, with 16 bases in between. Here the CDR3 reads CASSEARASVGNEQFF. In DNA form, the CDR3 reads TGTGCCAGCAGTGAAGCGCGGGCATCAGTCGGGAATGAGCAGTTCTTC.

The V and J genes are TRBV30 and TRBJ1-2; 7 bases fit TRBD1. Germline lookup yields CDR1 GTSNPN and CDR2 SVGIG (reference sequence). With 5 bases clipped from V and 10 bases from J, the junction kept 7 bases outside the gene matches. The CDR3 is 11 amino acids. The CDR3 spells CAWGFRGDYTF. The CDR3 nucleotides are TGTGCCTGGGGCTTCAGGGGGGACTACACCTTC.

The chain couples TRBV4-1 to TRBJ1-5; D may be TRBD1 (5 bases). From germline, CDR1 is MGHRA and CDR2 YSYEKL. V dropped 0 bases and J dropped 4 bases, with 13 bases sitting between them. This CDR3 spans 16 amino acids. CDR3 nucleotide sequence: TGCGCCAGCAGCCAAGAATTTACAGGCCCGAATCAGCCCCAGCATTTT. Protein sequence: CASSQEFTGPNQPQHF.

This clone was picked up one time. The gene calls are TRBV28 and TRBJ2-3; D remains ambiguous. Trimming took off 2 bases at V and 7 bases at J, with 7 bases between the two ends. The CDR3 runs 12 residues. The germline V gene encodes CDR1 MDHEN and CDR2 SYDVKM. DNA for the CDR3: TGTGCCAGCAGTTTAAGACACTATACGCAGTATTTT. The encoded protein is CASSLRHYTQYF.

The chain links TRBV5-1 to TRBJ1-2; D uncertain. Germline V gene data show CDR1 as SGHRS and CDR2 as YFSETQ. The CDR3 is made up of 15 amino acids. Trimming took 0 bases from V and 6 from J, leaving 15 bases between them. In nucleotides, the CDR3 is TGCGCCAGCAGCTTGGCCGGGGTATCCCTTCATGGCTACACCTTC. It encodes CASSLAGVSLHGYTF.

The chain is built from TRBV30 and TRBJ1-1; D is ambiguous. CDR1 is GTSNPN and CDR2 is SVGIG in the germline V gene (reference sequence). Trimming removed 7 bases from V and 5 bases from J, with 17 bases in between. The CDR3 consists of 13 residues. This chain's CDR3 is CAFRGEFRTEAFF. The DNA for the CDR3 is TGTGCCTTTCGTGGGGAGTTCCGGACTGAAGCTTTCTTT.

The CDR3 DNA reads TGTGCCAGCAGTCCCCTCTACACCGGGGAGCTGTTTTTT. Amino acids: CASSPLYTGELFF. The J gene is TRBJ2-2, the V gene TRBV27; D is uncertain. V was shortened by 5 bases and J by 3 bases, with 7 bases between the two germline ends. CDR3 size: 13 residues. Germline V gives CDR1 MNHEY, CDR2 SMNVEV (reference sequence).

The rearrangement links TRBV21-1 to TRBJ2-1; whether TRBD1, the table's D call, matches the DNA was not checked. TRBV21-1 is an annotated pseudogene. The CDR3 totals 13 residues. In DNA, the CDR3 is TGTGCCAGACAGGGGGTTTCCTACAATGAGCAGTTCTTC. This codes for CARQGVSYNEQFF.